What follows are 5 T cell receptor beta chains derived from one specimen sequenced in a study of early T cells in non-severe SARS-CoV-2 infection. Using its own MiXCR run on the 5' RACE reads, TCRdb lists one record per CDR3 protein. The sample contains just under 65,000 distinct CDR3 sequences, 10% to 15% of which appear only once. The sequencing sample was made of whole blood. The receptor set was obtained from an adult who was a healthcare worker with PCR-confirmed SARS-CoV-2 infection or an uninfected control (not recorded which).

This clonotype was detected only a few times. In DNA form, the CDR3 reads TGCAGCGCCTCTAGGACGGTGAACTATGGCTACACCTTC. It is translated as CSASRTVNYGYTF. The V call is TRBV29-1, the J call TRBJ1-2; D is uncertain. This CDR3 is 13 amino acids long. Trimming removed 7 bases at V and 2 bases at J, with 14 bases between. Germline CDR1 SQVTM, CDR2 ANQGSEA.

This clonotype was counted between two and nine times. The chain is built from TRBV29-1 and TRBJ2-4; D is undetermined. The CDR3 is 11 amino acids. CDR1 SQVTM and CDR2 ANQGSEA come from the germline V gene. V shed 4 bases and J shed 9 bases, with 10 bases lying between them. The CDR3 DNA reads as TGCAGCGTTGTTGGGGATGGCATTCAGTACTTC. Its translation: CSVVGDGIQYF.

This clonotype has just a few counts. The rearrangement joins TRBV5-1 to TRBJ1-3; D might be TRBD1 (6 bases). The V gene's germline CDR1 is SGHRS and CDR2 YFSETQ. V was clipped by 4 bases and J by 0 bases, with 11 bases between them. This CDR3 is built from 15 residues. CDR3 in DNA: TGCGCCAGCAGCGCCGACAGGAACTCTGGAAACACCATATATTTT. As protein: CASSADRNSGNTIYF.

This clonotype appeared a few times. The chain links TRBV27 to TRBJ2-2; no clear D. This CDR3 contains 16 residues. Trimming pared 3 bases from V and 0 bases from J, leaving 11 bases between. Germline CDR1 is MNHEY and CDR2 is SMNVEV (reference sequence). CDR3 nucleotide sequence: TGTGCCAGCAGTTTCGAGCGCCGGCCGAACACCGGGGAGCTGTTTTTT. Translating gives CASSFERRPNTGELFF.

Concerning this clonotype itself: One end of the junction fails to match germline, which may point to a read error. V is TRBV29-1 and J is TRBJ2-7, with 7 bases aligning to TRBD1. The CDR3 consists of 11 residues. Germline V gene data show CDR1 as SQVTM and CDR2 as ANQGSEA. The CDR3 sequence: CSVAQGDHLTF. CDR3 nucleotides: TGCAGCGTGGCTCAGGGGGACCATTTGACTTTC.